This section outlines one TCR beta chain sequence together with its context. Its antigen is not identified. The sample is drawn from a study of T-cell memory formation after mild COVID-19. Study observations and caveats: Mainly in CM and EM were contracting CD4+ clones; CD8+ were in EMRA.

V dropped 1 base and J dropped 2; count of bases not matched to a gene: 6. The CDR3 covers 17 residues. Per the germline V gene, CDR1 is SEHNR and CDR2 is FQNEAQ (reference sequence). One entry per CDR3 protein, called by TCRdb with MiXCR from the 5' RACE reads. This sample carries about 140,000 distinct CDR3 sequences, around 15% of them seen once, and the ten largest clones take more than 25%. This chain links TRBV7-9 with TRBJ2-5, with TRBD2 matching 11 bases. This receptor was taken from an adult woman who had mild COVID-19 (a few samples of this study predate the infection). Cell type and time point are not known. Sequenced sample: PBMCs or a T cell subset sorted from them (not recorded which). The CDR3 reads CASSLGLAGGFQETQYF. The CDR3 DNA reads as TGTGCCAGCAGCTTAGGCCTAGCGGGAGGATTTCAAGAGACCCAGTACTTC. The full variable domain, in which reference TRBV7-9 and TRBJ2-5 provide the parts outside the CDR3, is DTGVSQNPRHKITKRGQNVTFRCDPISEHNRLYWYRQTLGQGPEFLTYFQNEAQLEKSRLLSDRFSAERPKGSFSTLEIQRTEQGDSAMYLCASSLGLAGGFQETQYFGPGTRLLVL.